Described below is a single T cell receptor beta chain sequence and its context. Antigen specificity is unknown. The same CDR3 also results from other DNA sequences found in this sample. Libraries were prepared by immunoSEQ multiplex PCR; TCRdb keeps only in-frame clonotypes and omits some of them. In the table there are over 100,000 clones, roughly 90% of which are singletons. Germline V lookup: CDR1 LNHDA, CDR2 SQIVND (reference sequence). CDR3 size: 13 residues. The ends lost 7 bases at V and 0 bases at J; junction bases unmatched: 2. The sample comes from a study of cytomegalovirus exposure and HLA in healthy donors. Whole-study findings and limits: Cytomegalovirus association was listed for approximately 160 TCR beta chains. Specificity of a few CMV-associated chains for CMV antigens was verified in vitro.

The specimen sequenced was PBMCs. The source of this sequence is a woman aged 18-35 years in good health and CMV-seronegative. The rearrangement uses TRBV19 and TRBJ2-7; 8 bases agree with TRBD1. CDR3 sequence: CASKGTGSYEQYF. The CDR3, as DNA: TGTGCCAGTAAAGGGACAGGCTCCTACGAGCAGTACTTC. The full variable domain, completed using reference TRBV19 and TRBJ2-7, is DGGITQSPKYLFRKEGQNVTLSCEQNLNHDAMYWYRQDPGQGLRLIYYSQIVNDFQKGDIAEGYSVSREKKESFPLTVTSAQKNPTAFYLCASKGTGSYEQYFGPGTRLTVT.